This T cell receptor (beta chain) was documented in a study of blood T cell repertoires in COVID-19. The protocol was immunoSEQ multiplex PCR, while the TCRdb copy is restricted to in-frame clones and leaves out a portion. The sample contains approximately 430,000 clones, approximately 90% of which appear only once. The clonotype was recovered from a woman in her twenties or thirties with active or convalescent COVID-19. Sequencing was performed on peripheral blood.

CDR3 region: CASSPGLAGVYTDTQYF. For the CDR3, the DNA is TGTGCCAGCTCACCCGGACTAGCGGGAGTTTACACAGATACGCAGTATTTT. The chain joins TRBV18 to TRBJ2-3; 13 bases are a match to TRBD2. Germline V lookup: CDR1 KGHSH, CDR2 LQKENI. This CDR3 spans 17 amino acids. V shed 3 bases, J shed 2 bases, and the junction held 5 bases outside the gene matches. The entire variable domain, with the rest obtained from reference TRBV18 and TRBJ2-3, is as follows: NAGVMQNPRHLVRRRGQEARLRCSPMKGHSHVYWYRQLPEEGLKFMVYLQKENIIDESGMPKERFSAEFPKEGPSILRIQQVVRGDSAAYFCASSPGLAGVYTDTQYFGPGTRLTVL.